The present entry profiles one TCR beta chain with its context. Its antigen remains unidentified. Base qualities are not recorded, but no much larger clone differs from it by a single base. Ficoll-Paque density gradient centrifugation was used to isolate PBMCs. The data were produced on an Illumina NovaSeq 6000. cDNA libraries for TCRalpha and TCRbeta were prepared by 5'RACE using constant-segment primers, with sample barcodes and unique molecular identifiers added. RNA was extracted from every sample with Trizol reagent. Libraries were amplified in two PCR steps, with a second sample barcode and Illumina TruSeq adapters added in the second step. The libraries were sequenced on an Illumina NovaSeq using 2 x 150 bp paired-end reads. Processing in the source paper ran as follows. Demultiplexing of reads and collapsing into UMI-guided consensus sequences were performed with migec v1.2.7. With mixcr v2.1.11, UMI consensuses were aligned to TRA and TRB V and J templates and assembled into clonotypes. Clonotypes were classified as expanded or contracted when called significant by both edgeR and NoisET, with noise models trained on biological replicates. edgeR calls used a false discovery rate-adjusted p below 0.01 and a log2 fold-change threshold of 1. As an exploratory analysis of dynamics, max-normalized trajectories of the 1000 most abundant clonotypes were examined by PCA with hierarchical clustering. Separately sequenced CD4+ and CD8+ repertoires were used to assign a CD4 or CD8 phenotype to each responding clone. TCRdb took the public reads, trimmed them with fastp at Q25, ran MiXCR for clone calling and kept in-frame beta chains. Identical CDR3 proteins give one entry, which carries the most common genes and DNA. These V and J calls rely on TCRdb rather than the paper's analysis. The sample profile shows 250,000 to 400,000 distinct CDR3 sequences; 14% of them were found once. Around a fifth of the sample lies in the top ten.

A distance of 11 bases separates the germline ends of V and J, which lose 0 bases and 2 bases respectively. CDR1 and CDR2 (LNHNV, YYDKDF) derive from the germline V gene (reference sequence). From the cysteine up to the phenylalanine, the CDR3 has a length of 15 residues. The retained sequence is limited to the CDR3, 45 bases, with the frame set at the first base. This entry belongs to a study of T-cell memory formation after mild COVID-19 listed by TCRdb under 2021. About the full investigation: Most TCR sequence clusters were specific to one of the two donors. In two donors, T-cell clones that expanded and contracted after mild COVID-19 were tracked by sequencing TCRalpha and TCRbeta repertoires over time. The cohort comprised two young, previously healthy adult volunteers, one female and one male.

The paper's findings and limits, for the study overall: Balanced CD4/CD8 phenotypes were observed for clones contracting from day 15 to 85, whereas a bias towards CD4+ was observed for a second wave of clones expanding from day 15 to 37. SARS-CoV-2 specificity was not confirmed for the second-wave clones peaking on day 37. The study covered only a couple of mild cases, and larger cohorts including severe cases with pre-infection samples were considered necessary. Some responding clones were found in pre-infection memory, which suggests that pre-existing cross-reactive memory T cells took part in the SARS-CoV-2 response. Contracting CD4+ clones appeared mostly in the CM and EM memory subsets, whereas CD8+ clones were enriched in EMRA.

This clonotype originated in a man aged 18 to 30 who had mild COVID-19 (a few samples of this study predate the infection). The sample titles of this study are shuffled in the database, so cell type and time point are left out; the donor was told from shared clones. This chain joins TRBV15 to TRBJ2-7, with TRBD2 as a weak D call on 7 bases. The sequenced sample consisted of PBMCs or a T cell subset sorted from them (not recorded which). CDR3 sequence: CATSRDLGGAYEQYF. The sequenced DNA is TGTGCCACCAGCAGAGATTTAGGGGGGGCCTACGAGCAGTACTTC.